Below, 27 T cell receptor beta chains from the same sample are listed, as sequenced in a study of T-cell memory formation after mild COVID-19 (dated by TCRdb to the early 2020s). The library relied on 5' RACE. Instrument on record: Illumina NovaSeq 6000. TCRdb ran its own pipeline on the public reads, namely fastp trimming at Q25 and MiXCR clone calling, and kept in-frame beta chains. When rows share a CDR3 protein, they turn into one entry using the most common DNA and genes. This sample comprises 300,000 to 400,000 distinct CDR3 sequences, about 15% of them detected only once. Clones ranked in the top ten supply 20% to 25% of the sample. The sequenced material came from PBMCs or a T cell subset sorted from them (not recorded which). Source of these receptors: a man younger than 30 who had mild COVID-19 (a few samples of this study predate the infection). The sample titles of this study are shuffled in the database, so cell type and time point are left out; the donor was told from shared clones.

This clonotype was counted once. The chain carries TRBV2 and TRBJ2-7; weak D call: TRBD2 (5 bases). The CDR3 loop spans 12 amino acids. Trimming stripped 7 bases from V and 6 bases from J, with 13 bases between. The germline V gene has CDR1 SNHLY and CDR2 FYNNEI. CDR3 DNA sequence: TGTGCCAGCACCGGGGTCAAGAGCGAGCAGTACTTC. This codes for CASTGVKSEQYF.

This clonotype was seen ten or more times. The V gene is TRBV5-1, the J gene TRBJ2-5, with D perhaps TRBD1 or TRBD2 (5 bases each). Germline V lookup: CDR1 SGHRS, CDR2 YFSETQ. V was clipped by 1 base and J by 4 bases, with 8 bases between them. This CDR3 comprises 13 residues. This CDR3 is CASSLYGTETQYF. The CDR3 DNA reads TGCGCCAGCAGCTTGTACGGGACAGAGACCCAGTACTTC.

This chain's CDR3 is CAWSVEGNQPQHF. As DNA, the CDR3 is TGTGCCTGGAGTGTAGAAGGGAATCAGCCCCAGCATTTT. The chain uses TRBV30 and TRBJ1-5; D not certain. This CDR3 comprises 13 residues. V was trimmed by 0 bases and J by 4 bases, leaving 7 bases between them. Germline CDR1 reads GTSNPN; CDR2 reads SVGIG (reference sequence).

This clonotype was counted only a few times. This chain joins TRBV9 and TRBJ2-5, with 9 bases matching TRBD2. The CDR3 loop spans 15 amino acids. V shed 7 bases and J 5 bases; nucleotides not matched to a gene: 12. Germline V gene lookup returns CDR1 SGDLS and CDR2 YYNGEE. The CDR3 is CASAAPRGGAETQYF. The CDR3 DNA reads as TGTGCCAGCGCCGCCCCCCGCGGGGGGGCGGAGACCCAGTACTTC.

The chain has TRBV4-1 and TRBJ1-1; D gene uncertain. Trimming shortened V by 5 bases and J by 3 bases, and 16 bases separated the two germline ends. Germline lookup yields CDR1 MGHRA and CDR2 YSYEKL. This CDR3 contains 15 residues. The CDR3 loop reads CASSRIDTAHTEAFF. CDR3 bases: TGCGCCAGCAGCAGGATTGATACGGCGCACACTGAAGCTTTCTTT.

This clonotype was seen only a few times. The CDR3 DNA reads as TGTGCCATCACTTACGGACAGGGGGCGGCTGGCTACACCTTC. Amino acids: CAITYGQGAAGYTF. This chain uses TRBV10-3 with TRBJ1-2; 11 positions match TRBD1. Germline values: CDR1 ENHRY, CDR2 SYGVKD. V dropped 7 bases and J dropped 7; count of bases not matched to a gene: 8. The CDR3 totals 14 residues.

The genes are TRBV4-1 and TRBJ1-5; D ambiguous. Trimming pared 0 bases from V and 5 bases from J, leaving 8 bases between. CDR3 length equals 14 residues. The V gene's germline CDR1 is MGHRA and CDR2 YSYEKL. The CDR3 nucleotides read TGCGCCAGCAGCCAAGATTGGGGTTATCAGCCCCAGCATTTT. It specifies CASSQDWGYQPQHF.

This clonotype was counted ten times or more. This CDR3 is CASSQDLGWGGETQYF. Here the CDR3 DNA reads TGTGCCAGCAGCCAAGATCTTGGGTGGGGGGGAGAGACCCAGTACTTC. This chain joins TRBV4-2 and TRBJ2-5; 7 bases align to TRBD2. There are 16 residues in the CDR3. CDR1 is LGHNA, CDR2 YNFKEQ, per germline. J gave up 4 bases and V 0 bases, and 8 bases lay outside the gene matches.

The chain joins TRBV11-2 to TRBJ2-7; D is possibly TRBD1 (7 bases). Germline CDR1 and CDR2: SGHAT and FQNNGV. Trimming stripped 1 base from V and 3 bases from J, with 13 bases between. The CDR3 runs to 15 residues. The CDR3 loop reads CASSLGAGGFYEQYV. The CDR3 DNA is TGTGCCAGCAGCTTAGGAGCAGGGGGGTTCTACGAGCAGTACGTC.

This chain uses TRBV28 with TRBJ1-4, with 10 bases lining up with TRBD1. CDR3 length: 15 amino acids. V lost 6 bases, J lost 14 bases, and 15 bases stayed unmatched. In germline, CDR1 is MDHEN, CDR2 SYDVKM. Written as DNA, the CDR3 is TGTGCCAGCAGCCCCCGGGACAGGGGACGAGCCAAGCTGTTTTTT. As protein: CASSPRDRGRAKLFF.

This clonotype was detected only a few times. The V and J genes are TRBV20-1 and TRBJ2-7; D call uncertain. The germline V and J ends were trimmed by 5 bases and 0 bases, with 17 bases remaining between them. This CDR3 comprises 15 residues. CDR1 and CDR2 (germline): DFQATT, SNEGSKA (reference sequence). The CDR3 coding sequence is TGCAGTGCTTTGGACCCGAGAGGCAGCTCCTACGAGCAGTACGTC. This encodes CSALDPRGSSYEQYV.

In its sample, this clonotype was seen many times. The J gene is TRBJ1-1, the V gene TRBV20-1; D is uncertain. Trimming took 5 bases from V and 4 from J, leaving 11 bases between them. The CDR3 covers 12 residues. From germline, CDR1 is DFQATT and CDR2 SNEGSKA (reference sequence). As DNA, the CDR3 is TGCAGTGCTGTCCCGGGGTTCACTGAAGCTTTCTTT. This codes for CSAVPGFTEAFF.

V gene TRBV6-1 combines with J gene TRBJ2-1; D assignment may be TRBD1 or TRBD2 (5 bases each). The CDR3 is 12 amino acids. Germline lookup yields CDR1 MNHNS and CDR2 SASEGT. V was clipped by 6 bases and J by 10 bases, with 13 bases between them. The chain's CDR3 is CASRSGAGEQFF. The CDR3 DNA reads TGTGCCAGCAGGTCCGGGGCAGGGGAGCAGTTCTTC.

This clonotype was picked up a small number of times. The chain recombines TRBV12-3 or TRBV12-4 with TRBJ1-1; perhaps TRBD1 as D (6 bases). The CDR3 length is 14 residues. V gave up 8 bases and J gave up 2 bases, with 15 bases separating them. CDR3 bases: TGTGCCAGCGACCTGAGGGGGGGTAACACTGAAGCTTTCTTT. Translation gives CASDLRGGNTEAFF.

J is TRBJ2-1 and V is TRBV6-5; 8 bases are shared with TRBD1. Germline-derived CDR1 and CDR2 are MNHEY and SVGAGI. The trim removed 6 bases at V and 4 bases at J, leaving 8 bases unmatched. CDR3 length: 15 amino acids. In nucleotides, the CDR3 is TGTGCCAGCAGGGAGGACAGGGTAGGATACAATGAGCAGTTCTTC. Protein: CASREDRVGYNEQFF.

The chain carries TRBV7-2 and TRBJ2-1, with TRBD1 identical over 9 bases. V dropped 5 bases and J dropped 1; count of bases not matched to a gene: 3. The CDR3 runs 15 residues. Germline CDR1 is SGHTA and CDR2 is FQGNSA. The DNA of the CDR3 is TGTGCCAGCAGCACAGGGGGCGCGTCCTACAATGAGCAGTTCTTC. Residues: CASSTGGASYNEQFF.

This chain links TRBV7-9 with TRBJ1-6, with 9 bases aligning to TRBD1. The ends lost 6 bases at V and 0 bases at J; junction bases unmatched: 6. This CDR3 region has 17 residues. Germline V CDR1 and CDR2: SEHNR, FQNEAQ (reference sequence). CDR3 sequence: CASRPTGGSSYNSPLHF. For the CDR3, the DNA is TGTGCCAGCAGGCCGACAGGGGGGAGCTCCTATAATTCACCCCTCCACTTT.

This clonotype was observed a handful of times. This sequence joins TRBV18 and TRBJ2-3; TRBD1 or TRBD2 may be the D gene (5 bases each). CDR3 length: 16 amino acids. CDR1 is KGHSH, CDR2 LQKENI, per germline. V lost 6 bases and J 6 bases, leaving 22 bases between the germline ends. The DNA of the CDR3 is TGTGCCAGCTCTCCTACAACGCAGGGAGTTCTTGATACGCAGTATTTT. This gives the protein CASSPTTQGVLDTQYF. Using reference TRBV18 and TRBJ2-3 for the parts outside the CDR3, the full variable domain is NAGVMQNPRHLVRRRGQEARLRCSPMKGHSHVYWYRQLPEEGLKFMVYLQKENIIDESGMPKERFSAEFPKEGPSILRIQQVVRGDSAAYFCASSPTTQGVLDTQYFGPGTRLTVL.

This clonotype was observed a few times. The gene calls are TRBV20-1 and TRBJ2-3; possible D gene TRBD2, 5 bases. Per germline, CDR1 DFQATT and CDR2 SNEGSKA (reference sequence). This CDR3 is 13 amino acids long. V lost 3 bases, J lost 1 base, and 8 bases lay in between. CDR3 in amino acids: CSASVARTDTQYF. The CDR3 DNA reads TGCAGTGCTAGCGTAGCGCGCACAGATACGCAGTATTTT.

The chain links TRBV4-2 to TRBJ2-3; 9 bases map to TRBD2. With V trimmed by 0 bases and J by 2 bases, 9 bases remained unmatched. Germline V gives CDR1 LGHNA, CDR2 YNFKEQ. The CDR3 has 18 residues. The CDR3 DNA reads TGTGCCAGCAGCCAAGAAGGGGGTAGCGGGGGCCACACAGATACGCAGTATTTT. Translating it yields CASSQEGGSGGHTDTQYF.

This clonotype was detected a few times. The genes are TRBV29-1 and TRBJ2-1; D gene ambiguous. The length of the CDR3 is 14 residues. Germline V gene lookup returns CDR1 SQVTM and CDR2 ANQGSEA. The germline V and J ends were trimmed by 4 bases and 2 bases, with 12 bases remaining between them. The DNA for the CDR3 is TGCAGCGTTGGCAGCCACGGTCCCTACAATGAGCAGTTCTTC. This translates into CSVGSHGPYNEQFF.

This rearrangement joins TRBV6-1 to TRBJ1-1, with D perhaps matching TRBD1 (6 bases). The CDR3 extends over 11 amino acids. Germline-derived CDR1 and CDR2 are MNHNS and SASEGT. V shed 11 bases and J shed 4 bases, with 11 bases lying between them. The CDR3 bases are TGTGCCTGTACAGGGATCACTGAAGCTTTCTTT. Amino acids: CACTGITEAFF.

This clonotype was counted only a few times. The rearrangement links TRBV10-3 to TRBJ2-7; the match to TRBD1 covers 7 bases. The V gene end was trimmed by 4 bases and the J gene end by 3 bases; junction bases not matched to a gene: 6. Germline V gene data show CDR1 as ENHRY and CDR2 as SYGVKD. The CDR3 totals 14 residues. The CDR3 reads CAISVGQFVYEQYF. In DNA, the CDR3 is TGTGCCATCAGTGTGGGACAGTTTGTCTACGAGCAGTACTTC.

This clonotype was seen a handful of times. The rearrangement joins TRBV28 to TRBJ2-5; 9 bases are shared with TRBD1. The junction had 11 bases not matched to a gene; V was cut back by 10 bases and J by 5 bases. The CDR3 runs to 14 residues. The germline gives CDR1 MDHEN, CDR2 SYDVKM. In nucleotides, the CDR3 is TGTGCCAACCAAGGGACAGGGCTGGTGGAGACCCAGTACTTC. As protein: CANQGTGLVETQYF.

V gene TRBV13 combines with J gene TRBJ2-1, with D unresolved. Trimming took 2 bases from V and 7 from J, leaving 12 bases between them. This CDR3 has 14 amino acids. Germline V gives CDR1 PRHDT, CDR2 FYEKMQ (reference sequence). This CDR3 is CASSLRPKLNEQFF. The DNA for the CDR3 is TGTGCCAGCAGCTTAAGACCCAAGTTAAATGAGCAGTTCTTC.

This clonotype was observed a few times. The CDR3 spells CASRIPRGAGSPLHF. The CDR3 DNA sequence: TGTGCCAGCCGGATTCCCAGAGGGGCTGGTTCACCCCTCCACTTT. The chain links TRBV2 to TRBJ1-6; tentatively, D is TRBD1 (5 bases). CDR1 is SNHLY, CDR2 FYNNEI, per germline. V was pared by 8 bases and J by 9 bases, with 20 bases between. The CDR3 sequence is 15 residues long.

V and J are TRBV24-1 and TRBJ2-7, with D perhaps TRBD2 (6 bases). Trimming stripped 3 bases from V and 4 bases from J, with 24 bases between. The CDR3 totals 18 residues. In germline, CDR1 is KGHDR, CDR2 SFDVKD. This chain's CDR3 is CATSDPENTPGVEYEQYF. DNA of the CDR3: TGTGCCACCAGTGATCCCGAGAATACGCCGGGGGTCGAGTACGAGCAGTACTTC.